This T cell receptor beta chain is from a study of shared clonotypes between healthy human individuals (TCRdb year 2020). Background on the whole study: A few men and two women, aged 18 to 49 years, made up the cohort. Per donor, three plates each were used for CD4 naive and CD4 memory, two for CD8 naive, and one for CD8 memory. The study deeply sequenced blood TCR repertoires of 5 or 6 healthy adults to estimate repertoire size and the extent of clonotype sharing between individuals. Different laboratories and diverse techniques were used to prepare libraries and sequence TCR repertoires, to increase sequencing depth and limit assay-specific biases. Per donor, leukapheresis produced somewhere between about 0.94 and 9.5 billion PBMCs.

Using the deep immunoSEQ assay, multiplex PCR amplified TCR CDR3 regions from genomic DNA. Extracted genomic DNA from each cell subset was spread evenly across all wells of several immunoSEQ 96-well plates, with each plate serving as a replicate. For sorted subsets, each replicate PCR was loaded with approximately 0.2 ug genomic DNA, equivalent to 30,000 to 35,000 T cell genomes. The purified libraries were quantified using a Qubit 3.0 fluorometer, sized with a Bioanalyzer 2100, and then quantified again using the KAPA Library Quantification kit. A separate single-read 150-cycle Illumina NextSeq 550 flow cell was used to sequence each immunoSEQ 96-well plate. Per the source publication's procedure: Because the immunoSEQ output included only junctional sequences and no quality scores, the filtering could not be the same as the filtering used for full-length reads. Sequences were annotated with PyIR, a Python wrapper for IgBLAST v1.9, using IMGT germline references to assign V/J genes and CDR3. Reads were removed for weak V/J assignments (E-value above 1e-6), missing CDR3, stop codons, out-of-frame junctions, or ambiguous translated residues. V3J clonotypes were defined by identical inferred V gene, J gene, and CDR3 amino acid sequence. Percentage overlap between repertoires was computed as shared unique clonotypes divided by the size of the smaller repertoire. Repertoire richness was assessed with RTK rarefaction, the Chao1 estimator, and Recon v2.1 estimates of unobserved clonotypes. For all TCRbeta clonotypes obtained by the gDNA method from a few donors, generation probabilities were computed with OLGA. This is the immuneACCESS table as TCRdb keeps it, with only in-frame sequences that have V and J called. A part of the clones is gone; compared with another copy, unresolved V genes explain less than half, and the rest is unexplained. The DNA was the basis for D and trimming; V, J and clone size are from that table. Across this sample there are roughly 720,000 clones, with roughly 87% seen only once. About 34% of the sample is held by the ten biggest clonotypes.

The junction carries 18 bases between V and J, which are trimmed by 11 bases and 5 bases respectively. CDR1 and CDR2, per the germline V gene, are MNHNS and SASEGT. The CDR3 runs 13 amino acids, cysteine and phenylalanine included. Only CDR3 DNA is held: 39 bases, read in frame from base 1. For this clone: What antigen it recognizes has not been identified. No base-level quality is on record; no much larger clone is a single base apart.

Donors were healthy HIV-negative adults with no recently reported acute infections or vaccinations. Every donor was a Caucasian adult residing in Nashville, Tennessee, USA. CD8 memory samples were composed of magnetically selected CD45RO+ cells combined with CCR7-negative CD45RA+ effector memory (TemRA) cells. After blood collection by leukapheresis, PBMCs were isolated using Ficoll-Histopaque density gradient centrifugation and then cryopreserved in the vapor phase of liquid nitrogen. Purity and quantity of every magnetically sorted T cell population were checked by analytical flow cytometry. Each sorted fraction had its genomic DNA isolated and then quantified by UV absorbance on a Nanodrop 2000c. What the research found in general, with its limitations: Compared with non-shared clonotypes, the clonotypes found in all four sorted-subset donors had higher generation probabilities. Because the study included only a small number of donors, the genetic and exposure-history diversity represented was limited. Even with the large sequencing depth, rarefaction of the sorted-subset datasets indicated that sequencing was incomplete. Naive subsets generally had larger estimated clonotype richness than memory subsets. Sampling was restricted to blood, and TCR repertoires in tissue are likely to differ from TCR repertoires in blood. Pairwise subsampling led to the expectation that sequencing depth would affect the degree of clonotype sharing among donors. Sharing across several donors was observed for around 5% of naive CD4, around 3.5% of naive CD8, 2% to 2.5% of memory CD4, and roughly 0.4% of memory CD8 clonotypes.

The material sequenced was memory CD8+ T cells from PBMCs. This sample's cell subset or site label indicates: CD45RO+ cells pooled with CCR7-negative TemRA cells. The TCR comes from a man younger than 35 in good health. Some clones in this sample may be carry-over from other donors' samples. The chain is made from TRBV6-1 and TRBJ1-2; a tentative D match to TRBD1 spans 5 bases. CDR3 protein: CAGRQNLGYGYTF. The nucleotide sequence reads as follows: TGTGCCGGTCGACAGAATTTGGGGTATGGCTACACCTTC.